A selection of T cell receptor beta chains follows, all from one sample in a study of blood T cell repertoires in COVID-19. Sequenced by immunoSEQ multiplex PCR; TCRdb stores in-frame clones only, minus some. This table has hundreds of thousands of clones, roughly 80% appearing once. Sequenced: peripheral blood. The receptors stem from a woman in her thirties or forties with active or convalescent COVID-19. The CDR3 runs from the conserved cysteine through the conserved F or W. D genes are given only for firm matches. Size is stated for part of the rows, as once, few or many counts, or as a class when the clone is expanded.

d_call	clone_size	cdr3_length	v_call	j_call	cdr3_aa	cdr3_nt
.	.	15	TRBV19	TRBJ2-3	CASSIVGGGPDTQYF	TGTGCCAGTAGTATCGTGGGCGGAGGCCCAGATACGCAGTATTTT
TRBD1	.	12	TRBV7-2	TRBJ1-2	CASSERTGGYTF	TGTGCCAGCAGCGAGAGGACAGGAGGCTACACCTTC
.	.	15	TRBV5-1	TRBJ1-4	CASSLGAGAGEKLFF	TGCGCCAGCAGCTTGGGGGCAGGGGCTGGGGAAAAACTGTTTTTT
TRBD1	few	12	TRBV30	TRBJ2-7	CAGGRGTGEQYF	TGTGCCGGGGGGCGAGGGACAGGGGAGCAGTACTTC
.	.	14	TRBV7-9	TRBJ1-5	CASSPGLDSQPQHF	TGTGCCAGCAGCCCGGGACTTGACAGTCAGCCCCAGCATTTT
TRBD1	once	18	TRBV4-1	TRBJ1-2	CASSHLSGQGRGELRYTF	TGCGCCAGCAGCCACCTTAGTGGACAGGGCAGGGGAGAGTTACGCTACACCTTC
TRBD2	.	13	TRBV9	TRBJ2-3	CASSVVSGGTQYF	TGTGCCAGCAGCGTAGTCAGCGGGGGCACGCAGTATTTT
TRBD1	.	17	TRBV19	TRBJ1-6	CASSNLDRGQGNSPLHF	TGTGCCAGTAGTAACCTGGACAGGGGACAAGGGAATTCACCCCTCCACTTT
.	.	13	TRBV28	TRBJ1-5	CASSLNGNQPQHF	TGTGCCAGCAGTTTAAACGGTAATCAGCCCCAGCATTTT
TRBD1	.	14	TRBV5-6	TRBJ1-2	CASSRGQPNYGYTF	TGTGCCAGCAGCAGGGGACAGCCAAACTATGGCTACACCTTC
TRBD1	.	15	TRBV6-5	TRBJ1-3	CASKYDRGSGNTIYF	TGTGCCAGCAAATACGACAGGGGATCTGGAAACACCATATATTTT
.	few	15	TRBV7-9	TRBJ2-7	CASSLAGLGSYEQYF	TGTGCCAGCAGCCTTGCGGGCCTGGGGTCCTACGAGCAGTACTTC
TRBD2	.	17	TRBV10-3	TRBJ2-3	CAISEESGSKRTDTQYF	TGTGCCATCAGTGAAGAAAGCGGGAGTAAACGCACAGATACGCAGTATTTT
TRBD2	.	16	TRBV5-5	TRBJ2-2	CASSSLAGVYTGELFF	TGTGCCAGCAGTTCACTAGCGGGGGTTTACACCGGGGAGCTGTTTTTT
TRBD1	.	17	TRBV15	TRBJ1-2	CATSRDIAQGEDYGYTF	TGTGCCACCAGCAGAGATATAGCACAGGGGGAGGACTATGGCTACACCTTC
.	.	13	TRBV28	TRBJ1-1	CASSLAGSLEAFF	TGTGCCAGCAGTTTGGCAGGGTCCTTGGAAGCTTTCTTT
TRBD1	few	15	TRBV28	TRBJ2-4	CASSFSYRDRGSQYF	TGTGCCAGCAGTTTTTCCTACCGGGACAGGGGGTCTCAGTACTTC
.	.	17	TRBV5-1	TRBJ2-4	CASSRGLRELAKNIQYF	TGCGCCAGCAGCCGTGGACTGCGAGAACTAGCCAAAAACATTCAGTACTTC
.	.	12	TRBV10-3	TRBJ1-1	CAIVGVGTEAFF	TGTGCCATCGTAGGGGTGGGGACTGAAGCTTTCTTT
.	.	13	TRBV7-9	TRBJ2-7	CASSFSFRGEQYF	TGTGCCAGCAGCTTCTCCTTTAGGGGCGAGCAGTACTTC
.	few	16	TRBV5-4	TRBJ1-3	CASSLGSENSGNTIYF	TGTGCCAGCAGCTTGGGTTCCGAGAACTCTGGAAACACCATATATTTT
TRBD1	once	17	TRBV2	TRBJ1-5	CASRVGPQGAERQPQHF	TGTGCCAGCAGGGTGGGTCCCCAGGGGGCGGAACGGCAGCCCCAGCATTTT
TRBD1	.	17	TRBV4-3	TRBJ1-6	CASSHWTGGKVGSPLHF	TGCGCCAGCAGCCACTGGACAGGGGGCAAGGTTGGGTCACCCCTCCACTTT
TRBD2	.	15	TRBV30	TRBJ2-5	CAWSVRSSGGETQYF	TGTGCCTGGAGTGTAAGGTCTAGCGGGGGGGAGACCCAGTACTTC
TRBD1	once	14	TRBV11-2	TRBJ1-2	CASSLQTGGGGYTF	TGTGCCAGCAGCTTACAGACAGGGGGCGGAGGCTACACCTTC
.	.	18	TRBV27	TRBJ2-6	CASTILPRKGAGANVLTF	TGTGCCAGCACCATTTTACCCCGTAAAGGGGCCGGGGCCAACGTCCTGACTTTC
TRBD2	.	14	TRBV24-1	TRBJ2-2	CATSGGGETGELFF	TGTGCCACCAGTGGCGGGGGTGAGACCGGGGAGCTGTTTTTT
TRBD1	.	17	TRBV19	TRBJ1-5	CASSENRGQLRNQPQHF	TGTGCCAGTAGTGAAAACAGGGGGCAGTTGCGCAATCAGCCCCAGCATTTT
TRBD2	.	16	TRBV25-1	TRBJ2-7	CASSELSSGSSYEQYF	TGTGCCAGCAGTGAACTTTCTAGCGGGAGTAGCTACGAGCAGTACTTC
TRBD2	.	18	TRBV27	TRBJ2-1	CASSSEPGLARAGNEQFF	TGTGCCAGCAGTTCCGAACCGGGACTAGCCAGGGCAGGGAATGAGCAGTTCTTC
TRBD2	.	17	TRBV24-1	TRBJ2-5	CATSDSGGRGEIETQYF	TGTGCCACCAGTGATTCAGGCGGGCGGGGGGAGATAGAGACCCAGTACTTC